The count of the clone carrying this T cell receptor beta chain is one. The antigen is undetermined. Germline V gene sequence: CDR1 SGHRS, CDR2 YFSETQ. This CDR3 comprises 15 residues. V lost 0 bases to trimming and J lost 4 bases; unmatched junction nucleotides: 3. This sample is part of a study of cytomegalovirus exposure and HLA in healthy donors. Study-wide background: In a previous analysis, some 110 million unique TCR beta sequences were found from 150 million to 200 million T cells. Early released data comprised about 90 million unique TCRs from HLA-typed donors. Study-wide results and limits: A later analysis associated around 17,000 TCR beta sequences with HLA alleles at a 0.05 false discovery rate. A later analysis linked a missense DCLRE1C variant to TCR beta V- and J-gene trimming.

PCR involved 60 Vbeta and 13 Jbeta primers. Data came from immunoSEQ multiplex PCR; TCRdb stores just in-frame clones and leaves some out. The data contain about 110,000 clones, around 70% of them singletons. The sequenced material came from PBMCs. The clonotype originates from a woman aged 70 to 79 in good health and CMV-seropositive. The chain combines TRBV5-1 with TRBJ1-4, with TRBD1 identical over 7 bases. CDR3 DNA sequence: TGCGCCAGCAGCTTGGCCACAGGGGATAATGAAAAACTGTTTTTT. Its protein product is CASSLATGDNEKLFF. Combining the CDR3 with reference TRBV5-1 and TRBJ1-4 gives the whole variable domain KAGVTQTPRYLIKTRGQQVTLSCSPISGHRSVSWYQQTPGQGLQFLFEYFSETQRNKGNFPGRFSGRQFSNSRSEMNVSTLELGDSALYLCASSLATGDNEKLFFGSGTQLSVL.